This entry is about one T cell receptor (beta chain). CDR3 length equals 14 residues. Germline CDR1 is SGHTA and CDR2 is FQGNSA. From the 5' RACE reads, TCRdb lists one entry per CDR3 protein and no DNA. This repertoire comprises about 450,000 distinct CDR3 sequences; its ten largest clones make up about 2.3%. This entry is derived from a study of monozygotic twins with inflammatory bowel disease. Sequencing was done on a sample of blood. This sequence originates from a human donor with ulcerative colitis or Crohn's disease, or a healthy co-twin of an affected twin (not recorded which). The J gene is TRBJ1-3, the V gene TRBV7-2. CDR3 in amino acids: CASSSGFGGNTIYF.